A selection of T cell receptor beta chains follows, all from one sample in a study of post-analysis software for immune sequencing data. A single record per CDR3 protein comes from TCRdb applying MiXCR to the PCR reads. The table has about 820,000 distinct CDR3 sequences, approximately 53% seen once; the top ten hold 4% to 5.5%. Input material: blood. Source of these receptors: a girl aged 10 to 17 with multiple sclerosis. CDR3s include the opening cysteine and the closing phenylalanine or tryptophan. The D gene is left open where the match is weak. Not all rows give a size; the values are once, few, many and, for expanded clones, a class.

>.|TRBJ2-1|16|TRBV11-2|TRBD2
CASSTPGTSGRNEQFF
TGTGCCAGCAGCACCCCCGGGACTAGCGGGAGAAATGAGCAGTTCTTC
>.|TRBJ2-6|18|TRBV20-1|TRBD1
CSASPWGNRGSGANVLTF
TGCAGTGCTTCACCCTGGGGGAACAGGGGGTCTGGGGCCAACGTCCTGACTTTC
>.|TRBJ2-5|19|TRBV9|TRBD1
CASSVGGTGGRPFQETQYF
TGTGCCAGCAGCGTAGGAGGGACAGGGGGGCGGCCGTTCCAAGAGACCCAGTACTTC
>.|TRBJ2-7|16|TRBV5-5|.
CASSAGPGVNFGEQYF
TGTGCCAGCAGCGCCGGGCCGGGGGTCAATTTCGGCGAGCAGTACTTC
>few|TRBJ1-2|14|TRBV6-5|.
CASTSNRSPYGYTF
TGTGCCAGCACCTCCAACAGGAGCCCCTATGGCTACACCTTC
>few|TRBJ2-5|12|TRBV29-1|.
CSVDILRETQYF
TGCAGCGTTGATATCCTACGTGAGACCCAGTACTTC
>.|TRBJ1-2|12|TRBV10-3|.
CAITDGMYGYTF
TGTGCCATCACCGACGGCATGTATGGCTACACCTTC
>.|TRBJ2-1|16|TRBV20-1|TRBD2
CSARGTTSGSHNEQFF
TGCAGTGCTAGAGGGACGACTAGCGGGAGCCACAATGAGCAGTTCTTC
>.|TRBJ2-5|15|TRBV7-7|.
CARSLGSSSQETQYF
TGTGCTCGCAGCTTAGGTTCGTCTAGCCAAGAGACCCAGTACTTC
>.|TRBJ2-3|15|TRBV18|.
CASSQPVGPTDTQYF
TGTGCCAGCTCACAACCGGTTGGTCCCACAGATACGCAGTATTTT
>once|TRBJ2-7|13|TRBV7-3|.
CASSPSSRYEQYF
TGTGCCAGCAGCCCCTCCTCCCGCTACGAGCAGTACTTC
>few|TRBJ2-7|14|TRBV29-1|.
CSVRRFSFTYEQYF
TGCAGCGTTAGGCGATTCAGCTTTACCTACGAGCAGTACTTC
>.|TRBJ1-1|13|TRBV6-2/TRBV6-3|.
CASSRDTSTEAFF
TGTGCCAGCAGTCGGGACACAAGCACTGAAGCTTTCTTT
>.|TRBJ2-1|14|TRBV6-2/TRBV6-3|TRBD2
CASRDPGGYNEQFF
TGTGCCAGCAGAGACCCGGGGGGCTACAATGAGCAGTTCTTC
>few|TRBJ1-4|15|TRBV3-1|.
CASSQVGHEDEKLFF
TGTGCCAGCAGCCAAGTGGGGCACGAGGATGAAAAACTGTTTTTT
>.|TRBJ2-5|14|TRBV20-1|TRBD1
CSAGQGWVQETQYF
TGCAGTGCTGGACAGGGATGGGTCCAAGAGACCCAGTACTTC
>.|TRBJ2-1|14|TRBV7-9|TRBD2
CASSLSGIGNEQFF
TGTGCCAGCAGCCTTAGCGGGATTGGGAATGAGCAGTTCTTC
>.|TRBJ1-2|15|TRBV29-1|.
CSVEDLSGKRYGYTF
TGCAGCGTTGAAGATCTATCAGGAAAGCGATATGGCTACACCTTC
>few|TRBJ2-4|13|TRBV3-1|.
CASSPSAKNIQYF
TGTGCCAGCAGCCCCTCCGCCAAAAACATTCAGTACTTC
>.|TRBJ2-1|11|TRBV5-1|.
CASSGFGEQFF
TGCGCCAGCAGCGGATTTGGGGAGCAGTTCTTC
>.|TRBJ2-3|14|TRBV30|.
CAWKRTESTDTQYF
TGTGCCTGGAAGCGGACAGAGAGCACAGATACACAGTATTTT
>.|TRBJ2-1|13|TRBV12-3/TRBV12-4|.
CASSTGRYNEQFF
TGTGCCAGCTCGACAGGAAGATACAATGAGCAGTTCTTC